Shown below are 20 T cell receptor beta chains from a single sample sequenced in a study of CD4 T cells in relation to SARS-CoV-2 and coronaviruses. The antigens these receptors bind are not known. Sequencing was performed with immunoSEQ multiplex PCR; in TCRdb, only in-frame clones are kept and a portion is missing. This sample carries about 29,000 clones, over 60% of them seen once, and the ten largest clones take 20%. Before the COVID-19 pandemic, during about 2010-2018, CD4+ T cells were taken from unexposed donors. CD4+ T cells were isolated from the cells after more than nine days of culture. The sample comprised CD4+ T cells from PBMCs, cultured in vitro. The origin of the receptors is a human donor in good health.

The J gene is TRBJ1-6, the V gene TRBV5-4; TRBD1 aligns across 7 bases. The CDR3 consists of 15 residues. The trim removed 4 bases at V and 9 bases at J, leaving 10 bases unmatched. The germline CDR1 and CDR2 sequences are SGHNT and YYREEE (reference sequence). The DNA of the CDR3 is TGTGCCAGCAGCGCGGACAGGTCCCGGGGTTCACCCCTCCACTTT. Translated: CASSADRSRGSPLHF.

The DNA for the CDR3 is TGTGCCAGCAGTTACTCTGTCGGGGTTCAGCAAGAGACCCAGTACTTC. Protein product: CASSYSVGVQQETQYF. The chain couples TRBV6-5 to TRBJ2-5, with a weak D call TRBD2 (5 bases). Germline V gene lookup returns CDR1 MNHEY and CDR2 SVGAGI. V lost 0 bases, J lost 2 bases, and 13 bases lay in between. The length of the CDR3 is 16 residues.

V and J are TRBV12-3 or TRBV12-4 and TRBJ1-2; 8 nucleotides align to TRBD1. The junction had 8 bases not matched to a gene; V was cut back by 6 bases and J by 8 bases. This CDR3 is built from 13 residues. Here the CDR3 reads CASSLDRGRGYTF. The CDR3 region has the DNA TGTGCCAGCAGCCTTGACAGGGGAAGAGGCTACACCTTC.

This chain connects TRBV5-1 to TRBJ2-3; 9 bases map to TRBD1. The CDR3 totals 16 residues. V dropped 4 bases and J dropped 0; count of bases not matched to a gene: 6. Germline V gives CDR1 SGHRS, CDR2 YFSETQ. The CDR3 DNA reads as TGCGCCAGCAGCCAAGGGACAGGGTTTAGCACAGATACGCAGTATTTT. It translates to CASSQGTGFSTDTQYF.

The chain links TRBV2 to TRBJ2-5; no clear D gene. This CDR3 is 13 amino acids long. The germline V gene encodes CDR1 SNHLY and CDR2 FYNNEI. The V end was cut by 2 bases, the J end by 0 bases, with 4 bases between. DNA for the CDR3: TGTGCCAGCAGTGAAACCTACCAAGAGACCCAGTACTTC. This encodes CASSETYQETQYF.

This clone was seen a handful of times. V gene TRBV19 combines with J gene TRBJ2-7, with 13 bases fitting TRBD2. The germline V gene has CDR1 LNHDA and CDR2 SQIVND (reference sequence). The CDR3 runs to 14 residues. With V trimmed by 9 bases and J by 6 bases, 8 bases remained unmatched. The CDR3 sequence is CASGGLAGVGEQYF. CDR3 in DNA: TGTGCCAGCGGTGGACTAGCGGGAGTAGGCGAGCAGTACTTC.

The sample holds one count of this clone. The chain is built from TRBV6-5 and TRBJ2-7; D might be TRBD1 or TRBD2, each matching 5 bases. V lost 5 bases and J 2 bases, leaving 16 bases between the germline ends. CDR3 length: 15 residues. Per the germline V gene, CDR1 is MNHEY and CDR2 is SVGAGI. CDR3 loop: CASSRTGTGPYEQYF. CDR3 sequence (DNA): TGTGCCAGCAGTAGAACCGGGACGGGCCCCTACGAGCAGTACTTC.

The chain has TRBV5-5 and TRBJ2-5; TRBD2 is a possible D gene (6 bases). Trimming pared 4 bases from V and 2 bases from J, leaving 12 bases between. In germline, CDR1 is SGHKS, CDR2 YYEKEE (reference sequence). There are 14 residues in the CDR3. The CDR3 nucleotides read TGTGCCAGCAGCCAAACAGGAGGGCAAGAGACCCAGTACTTC. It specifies CASSQTGGQETQYF.

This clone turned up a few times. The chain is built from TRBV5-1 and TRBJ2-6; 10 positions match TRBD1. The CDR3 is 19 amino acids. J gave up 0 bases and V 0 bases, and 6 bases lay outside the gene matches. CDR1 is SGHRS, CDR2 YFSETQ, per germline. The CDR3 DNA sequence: TGCGCCAGCAGCTTGGTGGGGACAGGGGCGAGCTCTGGGGCCAACGTCCTGACTTTC. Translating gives CASSLVGTGASSGANVLTF.

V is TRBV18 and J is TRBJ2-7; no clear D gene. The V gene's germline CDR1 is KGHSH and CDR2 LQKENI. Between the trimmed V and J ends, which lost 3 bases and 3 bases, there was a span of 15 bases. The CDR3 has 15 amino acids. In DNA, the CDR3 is TGTGCCAGCTCACCCCAAAGTGGCGTGAACTACGAGCAGTACTTC. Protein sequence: CASSPQSGVNYEQYF.

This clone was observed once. CDR3 region: CASSLSGAFSYEQYF. The CDR3 DNA is TGTGCCAGCAGCTTGAGCGGAGCCTTCTCCTACGAGCAGTACTTC. This chain joins TRBV5-4 and TRBJ2-7, with TRBD2 as a possible D gene (5 bases). The CDR3 is 15 amino acids. Germline values: CDR1 SGHNT, CDR2 YYREEE (reference sequence). V lost 1 base and J 0 bases, leaving 11 bases between the germline ends. The full variable domain, with the rest looked up from reference TRBV5-4 and TRBJ2-7, is ETGVTQSPTHLIKTRGQQVTLRCSSQSGHNTVSWYQQALGQGPQFIFQYYREEENGRGNFPPRFSGLQFPNYSSELNVNALELDDSALYLCASSLSGAFSYEQYFGPGTRLTVT.

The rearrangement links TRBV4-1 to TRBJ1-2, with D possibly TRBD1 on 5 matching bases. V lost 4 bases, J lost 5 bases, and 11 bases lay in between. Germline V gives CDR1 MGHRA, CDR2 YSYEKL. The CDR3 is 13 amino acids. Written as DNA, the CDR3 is TGCGCCAGCAGCCGCACAGAGGGGTATGGCTACACCTTC. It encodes CASSRTEGYGYTF.

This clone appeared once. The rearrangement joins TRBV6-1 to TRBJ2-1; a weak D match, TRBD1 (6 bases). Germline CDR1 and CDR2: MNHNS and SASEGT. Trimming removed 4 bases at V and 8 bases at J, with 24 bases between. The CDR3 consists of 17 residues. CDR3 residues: CASSARKTGTVWDEQFF. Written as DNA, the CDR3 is TGTGCCAGCAGTGCCCGGAAAACAGGGACGGTATGGGATGAGCAGTTCTTC.

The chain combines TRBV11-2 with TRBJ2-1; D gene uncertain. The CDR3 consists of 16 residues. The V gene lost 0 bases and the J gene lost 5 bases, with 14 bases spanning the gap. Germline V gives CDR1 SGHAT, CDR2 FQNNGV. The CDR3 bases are TGTGCCAGCAGCTTAGACCTTACCAAGGTACACAATGAGCAGTTCTTC. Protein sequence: CASSLDLTKVHNEQFF.

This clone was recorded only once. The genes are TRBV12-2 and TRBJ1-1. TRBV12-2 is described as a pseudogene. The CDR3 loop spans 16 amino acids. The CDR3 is CASRLDHREDRTEAFF. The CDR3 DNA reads TGTGCAAGTCGCTTAGATCACAGAGAGGATCGCACTGAAGCTTTCTTT.

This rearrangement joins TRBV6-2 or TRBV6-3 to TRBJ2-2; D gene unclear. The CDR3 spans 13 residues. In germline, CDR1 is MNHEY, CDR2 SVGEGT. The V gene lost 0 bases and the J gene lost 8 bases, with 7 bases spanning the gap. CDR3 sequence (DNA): TGTGCCAGCAGTTACTCGAACGGGGGGGAGCTGTTTTTT. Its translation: CASSYSNGGELFF.

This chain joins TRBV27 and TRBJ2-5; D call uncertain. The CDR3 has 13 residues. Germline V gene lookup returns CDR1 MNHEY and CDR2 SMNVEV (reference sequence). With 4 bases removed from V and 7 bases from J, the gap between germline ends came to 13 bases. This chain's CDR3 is CASSSAGPGTQYF. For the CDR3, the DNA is TGTGCCAGCAGTTCGGCAGGCCCGGGGACCCAGTACTTC.

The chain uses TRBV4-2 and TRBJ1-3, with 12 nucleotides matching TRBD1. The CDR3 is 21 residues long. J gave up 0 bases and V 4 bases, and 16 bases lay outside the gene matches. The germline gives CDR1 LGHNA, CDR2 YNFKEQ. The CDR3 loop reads CASSRQLTGQGALVSGNTIYF. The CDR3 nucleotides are TGTGCCAGCAGCCGACAACTAACGGGACAGGGGGCTCTTGTCTCTGGAAACACCATATATTTT.

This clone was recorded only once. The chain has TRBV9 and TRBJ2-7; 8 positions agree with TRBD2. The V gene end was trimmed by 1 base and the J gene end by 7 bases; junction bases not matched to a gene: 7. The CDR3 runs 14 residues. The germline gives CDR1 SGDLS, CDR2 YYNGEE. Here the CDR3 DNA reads TGTGCCAGCAGCGTAACTAGCGGCTTGGGAGAGCAGTACTTC. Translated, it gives CASSVTSGLGEQYF.

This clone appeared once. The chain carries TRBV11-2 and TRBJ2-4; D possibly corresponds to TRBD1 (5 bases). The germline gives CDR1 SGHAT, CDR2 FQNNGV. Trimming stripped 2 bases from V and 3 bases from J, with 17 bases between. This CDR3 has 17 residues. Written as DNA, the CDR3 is TGTGCCAGCAGCTTACGCAGGGAAAGGTTCGGCAAAAACATTCAGTACTTC. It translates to CASSLRRERFGKNIQYF.